This T cell receptor (beta chain) was identified during a study of cytotoxic CD8 clonotypes in ibrutinib-treated CLL. The study, taken as a whole, reports: Clonality climbed at ibrutinib response, then dropped toward baseline at progression. Clonality was higher at baseline than in age-matched healthy donors and tracked circulating CD8+ T-cell counts.

Germline CDR1 is MGHDK and CDR2 is SYGVNS. Trimming pared 7 bases from V and 4 bases from J, leaving 11 bases between. The CDR3 covers 13 residues. Sequencing sought depths of 1 in 200,000 to 1 in 1 million T cells. This table comes from immunoSEQ multiplex PCR, and its TCRdb copy is limited to in-frame clones, with some not included. This sample carries about 29,000 clones, around 57% of them seen once, and the ten largest clones take about 15%. Worth noting for this clone: As yet, its antigen is unknown.

The sample here was PBMCs, taken before ibrutinib treatment. This receptor was identified in a human donor with chronic lymphocytic leukemia. The chain combines TRBV25-1 with TRBJ2-1; D remains unclear. The CDR3 here is CASIEGRYNEQFF. CDR3 coding DNA: TGTGCCAGCATCGAAGGCAGGTACAATGAGCAGTTCTTC.